These 30 T cell receptor beta chains came from one sample sequenced in a study of T cell repertoires in cytomegalovirus infection. Their cognate antigens are unknown. Via MiXCR, TCRdb re-called the reads, giving one row per CDR3 protein. The sample lists approximately 770,000 distinct CDR3 sequences, about 28% occurring once. This sample comprised cultured CD8+ T cells from PBMCs, obtained from culture after CMV antigen stimulation. Receptors were obtained from a human donor in good health (CMV status not recorded). Some clones in this sample may be carry-over from other donors' samples.

Only a few counts were recorded for this clonotype. The chain joins TRBV27 to TRBJ2-1; no firm D call. Trimming cost V 6 bases and J 8 bases, with 14 bases left between them. CDR3 length equals 13 residues. CDR1 and CDR2 from the germline V gene are MNHEY and SMNVEV (reference sequence). CDR3 loop: CASSLMRSDEQFF. CDR3 DNA: TGTGCCAGCAGCCTAATGAGGTCGGATGAGCAGTTCTTC.

The rearrangement links TRBV27 to TRBJ1-1; 7 bases line up with TRBD1. Germline lookup yields CDR1 MNHEY and CDR2 SMNVEV (reference sequence). The CDR3 has 15 amino acids. V shed 3 bases and J 5 bases; nucleotides not matched to a gene: 9. CDR3 loop: CASSLAPAGGTEAFF. In DNA, the CDR3 is TGTGCCAGCAGTTTGGCCCCCGCAGGGGGAACTGAAGCTTTCTTT.

The gene calls are TRBV4-1 and TRBJ1-2; D remains ambiguous. The germline V gene has CDR1 MGHRA and CDR2 YSYEKL. CDR3 size: 14 residues. Trimming pared 1 base from V and 2 bases from J, leaving 8 bases between. Written as DNA, the CDR3 is TGCGCCAGCAGCCAAGTGGTAAAGAACTATGGCTACACCTTC. Translation gives CASSQVVKNYGYTF.

The chain couples TRBV20-1 to TRBJ2-2, with D tentatively TRBD2 (5 bases). The V end was cut by 5 bases, the J end by 5 bases, with 21 bases between. Germline-derived CDR1 and CDR2 are DFQATT and SNEGSKA (reference sequence). This CDR3 contains 16 residues. The CDR3 bases are TGCAGTGCTCGATTATTGACCGCCCGAGGGACCGGGGAGCTGTTTTTT. Amino acid sequence: CSARLLTARGTGELFF.

In its sample, this clonotype was seen many times. CDR3 nucleotide sequence: TGTGCCAGCAGTTATTTGCAGGGGTTCCAGCCCCAGCATTTT. Translated: CASSYLQGFQPQHF. The gene calls are TRBV6-2 or TRBV6-3 and TRBJ1-5; D may be TRBD1 (6 bases). The CDR3 is 14 residues long. Between the trimmed V and J ends, which lost 3 bases and 7 bases, there was a span of 13 bases. Germline CDR1 MNHEY, CDR2 SVGEGT.

The chain has TRBV7-2 and TRBJ2-1; D gene ambiguous. Germline lookup yields CDR1 SGHTA and CDR2 FQGNSA. The CDR3 has 12 amino acids. The V gene lost 5 bases and the J gene lost 10 bases, with 12 bases spanning the gap. The CDR3 protein is CASSLPAYEQFF. As DNA, the CDR3 is TGTGCCAGCAGCCTTCCTGCCTACGAGCAGTTCTTC.

This clonotype was seen a few times. The CDR3 region is CASGAGGSLLNTEAFF. In nucleotides, the CDR3 is TGTGCCAGCGGGGCAGGGGGCTCGCTACTGAACACTGAAGCTTTCTTT. The V call is TRBV27, the J call TRBJ1-1; 8 bases line up with TRBD1. J lost 0 bases, V lost 8 bases, and 11 bases had no gene match. The germline gives CDR1 MNHEY, CDR2 SMNVEV (reference sequence). This CDR3 spans 16 amino acids.

This clonotype appeared a few times. The chain employs TRBV27 and TRBJ2-1; D not resolved. The CDR3 spans 15 residues. Germline assignment: CDR1 MNHEY and CDR2 SMNVEV (reference sequence). Trimming removed 3 bases from V and 4 bases from J, with 13 bases in between. CDR3 loop: CASSFVPLAYNEQFF. DNA of the CDR3: TGTGCCAGCAGTTTTGTACCCCTGGCTTACAATGAGCAGTTCTTC.

In this sample, this clonotype turned up a few times. This chain links TRBV25-1 with TRBJ2-1; 8 positions agree with TRBD1. Germline V gene sequence: CDR1 MGHDK, CDR2 SYGVNS. This CDR3 spans 15 amino acids. The ends lost 3 bases at V and 8 bases at J; junction bases unmatched: 9. This CDR3 reads CASSDRTGNSHEQFF. DNA of the CDR3: TGTGCCAGCAGTGACAGGACAGGGAATTCCCATGAGCAGTTCTTC.

This clonotype was observed a few times. The chain joins TRBV4-3 to TRBJ1-6; 8 bases match TRBD1. The CDR3 loop spans 16 amino acids. J gave up 9 bases and V 3 bases, and 10 bases lay outside the gene matches. Germline V CDR1 and CDR2: LGHNA, YSLEER. The CDR3 here is CASSHAAGQVFSPLHF. CDR3 nucleotide sequence: TGCGCCAGCAGCCATGCCGCGGGACAGGTTTTTTCACCCCTCCACTTT.

A few counts support this clonotype. The chain joins TRBV6-2 or TRBV6-3 to TRBJ2-1; maybe TRBD1 (5 bases). This CDR3 is built from 18 residues. Trimming left V 7 bases short and J 6 bases short, with 28 bases between. CDR1 is MNHEY and CDR2 is SVGEGT in the germline V gene. DNA of the CDR3: TGTGCCAGCACCTGGCCACAGGTAGTCTCCTCGGTTGGCAATGAGCAGTTCTTC. Its translation: CASTWPQVVSSVGNEQFF.

CDR3 amino acids: CASSQDGQGSFGGELFF. In nucleotides, the CDR3 is TGTGCCAGCAGCCAAGATGGTCAGGGTAGCTTTGGCGGGGAGCTGTTTTTT. The V call is TRBV4-2, the J call TRBJ2-2; perhaps TRBD1 as D (5 bases). Trimming pared 0 bases from V and 7 bases from J, leaving 18 bases between. CDR3 length: 17 residues. The germline CDR1 and CDR2 sequences are LGHNA and YNFKEQ.

The CDR3 nucleotides read TGTGCCAGCAGCCCTCGACCGACATCTCTTTGGAACACTGAAGCTTTCTTT. It yields the protein CASSPRPTSLWNTEAFF. The chain links TRBV14 to TRBJ1-1; no firm D call. Germline V gene data show CDR1 as SGHDN and CDR2 as FVKESK. CDR3 length equals 17 residues. With 4 bases removed from V and 1 base from J, the gap between germline ends came to 19 bases.

This clonotype occurred a few times. The chain has TRBV7-9 and TRBJ1-1; D gene unclear. The V gene lost 1 base and the J gene lost 11 bases, with 11 bases spanning the gap. This CDR3 is 12 amino acids long. Germline CDR1 is SEHNR and CDR2 is FQNEAQ (reference sequence). This chain's CDR3 is CASSLGYLEAFF. CDR3 nucleotide sequence: TGTGCCAGCAGCTTAGGGTACCTAGAGGCTTTCTTT.

The table lists this clonotype with a few counts. This chain uses TRBV20-1 with TRBJ1-4, with D tentatively TRBD1 (6 bases). The V end was cut by 5 bases, the J end by 2 bases, with 18 bases between. Germline V gives CDR1 DFQATT, CDR2 SNEGSKA (reference sequence). The CDR3 runs 16 residues. CDR3 sequence: CSAFFADRRTNEKLFF. CDR3 nucleotides: TGCAGTGCTTTCTTCGCCGACAGGAGGACTAATGAAAAACTGTTTTTT.

The V gene is TRBV12-3 or TRBV12-4, the J gene TRBJ1-1, with no clear D. The CDR3 sequence is 13 residues long. Trimming cost V 4 bases and J 4 bases, with 10 bases left between them. The CDR3 region is CASSSDWTTEAFF. For the CDR3, the DNA is TGTGCCAGCAGTTCCGATTGGACCACTGAAGCTTTCTTT.

This clonotype was seen a few times. The chain is built from TRBV6-5 and TRBJ1-1; D uncertain. The CDR3 extends over 14 amino acids. V gave up 3 bases and J gave up 1 base, with 9 bases separating them. Germline lookup yields CDR1 MNHEY and CDR2 SVGAGI. The CDR3 nucleotides are TGTGCCAGCAGTTATGGGTTTGCGAACACTGAAGCTTTCTTT. Its protein product is CASSYGFANTEAFF.

The gene calls are TRBV5-1 and TRBJ2-1; a possible D gene is TRBD1 (6 bases). This CDR3 comprises 15 residues. Trimming stripped 0 bases from V and 7 bases from J, with 14 bases between. The germline CDR1 and CDR2 sequences are SGHRS and YFSETQ. CDR3 sequence: CASSLEGVVLNEQFF. As DNA, the CDR3 is TGCGCCAGCAGCTTGGAGGGGGTAGTTTTGAATGAGCAGTTCTTC.

The chain couples TRBV7-6 to TRBJ2-7; TRBD2 matches 10 bases. Germline-derived CDR1 and CDR2 are SGHVS and FNYEAQ. The V and J ends lost 5 bases and 5 bases, in that order; junction bases with no gene match: 12. The CDR3 runs to 16 residues. This chain's CDR3 is CASSTTSGFLRDEQYF. CDR3 DNA: TGTGCCAGCAGCACGACTAGCGGGTTCCTCCGAGACGAGCAGTACTTC.

This clonotype was counted ten times or more. V usage is TRBV7-8 and J usage is TRBJ2-5; 7 bases fit TRBD2. This CDR3 contains 17 residues. Germline V gene sequence: CDR1 SGHVS, CDR2 FQNEAQ. J lost 0 bases, V lost 1 base, and 8 bases had no gene match. The CDR3 coding sequence is TGTGCCAGCAGCTTAGAGGAAGGACTAGAGTACCAAGAGACCCAGTACTTC. This gives the protein CASSLEEGLEYQETQYF. Looking up the rest from reference TRBV7-8 and TRBJ2-5 gives the full variable domain: GAGVSQSPRYKVAKRGQDVALRCDPISGHVSLFWYQQALGQGPEFLTYFQNEAQLDKSGLPSDRFFAERPEGSVSTLKIQRTQQEDSAVYLCASSLEEGLEYQETQYFGPGTRLLVL.

The V call is TRBV27, the J call TRBJ2-1; 9 bases line up with TRBD2. Unmatched junction bases numbered 6, after V lost 4 bases and J lost 2 bases. The CDR3 has 16 amino acids. Germline CDR1 and CDR2: MNHEY and SMNVEV (reference sequence). The CDR3 bases are TGTGCCAGCAGTTCGTTAGCGGGGGCCACCTACAATGAGCAGTTCTTC. This codes for CASSSLAGATYNEQFF.

This clonotype occurred many times. This chain uses TRBV7-2 with TRBJ2-7, with D tentatively TRBD2 (7 bases). Trimming stripped 1 base from V and 0 bases from J, with 10 bases between. The CDR3 length is 15 residues. In germline, CDR1 is SGHTA, CDR2 FQGNSA. CDR3 in amino acids: CASSLVGGASYEQYF. Here the CDR3 DNA reads TGTGCCAGCAGCTTAGTAGGGGGGGCCTCCTACGAGCAGTACTTC.

This clonotype was counted at least ten times. The rearrangement links TRBV7-6 to TRBJ2-3; no clear D. Germline V CDR1 and CDR2: SGHVS, FNYEAQ. The CDR3 runs 15 residues. Between the trimmed V and J ends, which lost 3 bases and 4 bases, there was a span of 14 bases. As DNA, the CDR3 is TGTGCCAGCAGCTTCAGCGCCTCTCTTCCAGATACGCAGTATTTT. Amino acid sequence: CASSFSASLPDTQYF.

The chain joins TRBV6-2 or TRBV6-3 to TRBJ2-7; D is uncertain. From germline, CDR1 is MNHEY and CDR2 SVGEGT. The CDR3 runs to 12 residues. The ends were cut back, 2 bases at V and 7 bases at J, with 9 bases in the middle. CDR3 residues: CASSYPELEQYV. The CDR3 nucleotides read TGTGCCAGCAGTTACCCAGAACTTGAGCAGTACGTC.

In this sample, this clonotype turned up a few times. The chain joins TRBV6-1 to TRBJ1-1; D is unresolved. V was pared by 7 bases and J by 1 base, with 16 bases between. This CDR3 comprises 15 residues. Germline V CDR1 and CDR2: MNHNS, SASEGT. CDR3 bases: TGTGCCAGCATTCGACACCGAAATGAGAACACTGAAGCTTTCTTT. Translated, it gives CASIRHRNENTEAFF.

The rearrangement joins TRBV12-3 or TRBV12-4 to TRBJ1-5; possible D gene TRBD1, 5 bases. V lost 4 bases to trimming and J lost 6 bases, with 10 bases between them. CDR3 length: 13 residues. The CDR3 region is CASSWQGFQPQHF. In DNA, the CDR3 is TGTGCCAGCAGTTGGCAGGGTTTTCAGCCCCAGCATTTT.

The V call is TRBV2, the J call TRBJ2-7; unclear D gene. V lost 11 bases, J lost 0 bases, and 5 bases lay in between. The CDR3 contains 10 residues. CDR1 and CDR2 from the germline V gene are SNHLY and FYNNEI. CDR3 sequence (DNA): TGTGCCGGACCCTCCTACGAGCAGTACGTC. Protein sequence: CAGPSYEQYV.

V usage is TRBV19 and J usage is TRBJ2-3, with TRBD1 matching 9 bases. From germline, CDR1 is LNHDA and CDR2 SQIVND (reference sequence). Trimming at V came to 5 bases and at J to 5 bases, leaving 5 bases not matched to a gene. The CDR3 contains 14 residues. CDR3 sequence reads: CASSPGTGIDTQYF. The CDR3 DNA follows: TGTGCCAGTAGTCCCGGGACAGGGATAGATACGCAGTATTTT.

The J gene is TRBJ2-5, the V gene TRBV7-9, with D possibly being TRBD1 or TRBD2 (6 bases each). V dropped 4 bases and J dropped 5 bases, with 23 bases sitting between them. Germline loops: CDR1 SEHNR, CDR2 FQNEAQ (reference sequence). The CDR3 consists of 17 residues. DNA for the CDR3: TGTGCCAGCAGCTCCGCCTTGGGTGAGGGGGGCCGGGAGACCCAGTACTTC. This translates into CASSSALGEGGRETQYF.

This clonotype was observed a handful of times. The chain joins TRBV6-1 to TRBJ2-7, with D possibly TRBD1 on 7 matching bases. The CDR3 loop spans 14 amino acids. CDR1 and CDR2 from the germline V gene are MNHNS and SASEGT. V lost 7 bases to trimming and J lost 2 bases, with 15 bases between them. CDR3 amino acids: CASIGRDSAYEQYF. In DNA, the CDR3 is TGTGCCAGCATCGGGCGGGACAGCGCCTACGAGCAGTACTTC.